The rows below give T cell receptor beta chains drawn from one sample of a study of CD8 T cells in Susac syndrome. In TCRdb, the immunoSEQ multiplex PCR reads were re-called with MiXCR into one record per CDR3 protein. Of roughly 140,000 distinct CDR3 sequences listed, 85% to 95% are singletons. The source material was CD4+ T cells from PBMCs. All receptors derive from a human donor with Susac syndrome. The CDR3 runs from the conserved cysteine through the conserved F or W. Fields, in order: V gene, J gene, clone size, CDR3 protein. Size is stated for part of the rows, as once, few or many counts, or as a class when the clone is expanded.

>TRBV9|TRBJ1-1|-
CASSAHDTEAFF
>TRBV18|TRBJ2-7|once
CASSPIEAGGQYF
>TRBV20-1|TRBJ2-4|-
CSARDGVGKNIQYF
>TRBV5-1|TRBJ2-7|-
CASRTGRGTVYEQYF
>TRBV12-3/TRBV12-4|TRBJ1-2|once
CASSLNRGRVGYTF
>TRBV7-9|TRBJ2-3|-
CASSQTSEDTQYF
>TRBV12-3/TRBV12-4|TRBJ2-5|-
CASSTGWGTQYF
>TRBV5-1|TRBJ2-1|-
CATTDELAGDNEQFF
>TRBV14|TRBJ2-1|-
CASSHSGPYNEQFF
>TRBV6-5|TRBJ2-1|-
CASGTSGGYNEQFF
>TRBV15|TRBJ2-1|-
CATRWETGYNEQFF
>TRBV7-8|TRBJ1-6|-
CASAPAVNSPLHF
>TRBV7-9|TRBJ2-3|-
CASSPPTSGGTTQYF
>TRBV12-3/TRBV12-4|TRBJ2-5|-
CASSPQNRDRRETQYF
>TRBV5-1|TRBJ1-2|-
CASSASPGENYGYTF
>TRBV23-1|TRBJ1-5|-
CARQQPQHF
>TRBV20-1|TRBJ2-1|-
CSALSGGRNNEQFF
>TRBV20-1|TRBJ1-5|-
CSAPSGQVVGNQPQHF
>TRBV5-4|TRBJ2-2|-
CASRPTADTGELFF
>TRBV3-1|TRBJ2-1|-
CASSRTGLNYNEQFF
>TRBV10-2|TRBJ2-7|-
CASGGAGQVIYEQYF
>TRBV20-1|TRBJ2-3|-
CSATPTGADTQYF
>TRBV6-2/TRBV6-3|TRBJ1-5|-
CASTKTGSNQPQHF